The T cell receptor beta chain under discussion was sequenced for a study of a mutant IDH1 vaccine in newly diagnosed glioma. Study details: Former treatment meant radiotherapy, temozolomide, or both; the majority had gotten both. The study, taken as a whole, reports: Alterations occurring in top peripheral T cell clonotypes seemed unrelated to pseudoprogression. Vaccination induced immune responses in about 93% of patients.

Time point defined: baseline, week 1 (first vaccination visit). As for treatment: pre-vaccination baseline after standard-of-care therapy. The donors had new WHO grade 3 or 4 astrocytomas; these were IDH1-mutant and ATRX-lost. There are 13 residues in the CDR3. V was trimmed by 0 bases and J by 2 bases, leaving 5 bases between them. Germline-derived CDR1 and CDR2 are LGHNA and YSLEER. As for this clone: The target antigen is unknown.

The assay was immunoSEQ multiplex PCR, and TCRdb's table has in-frame clones only and misses some. The table has 45,000 to 70,000 clones, 75% to 95% seen once; the top ten hold roughly 2.5%. Here the sequenced sample was PBMCs, taken from a glioma patient treated with radiotherapy, temozolomide or both. The rearrangement joins TRBV4-3 to TRBJ2-7; no firm D call. The clonotype was recovered from a man in his fifties or sixties with glioma. The DNA for the CDR3 is TGCGCCAGCAGCCAAGAGGTCCCCTACGAGCAGTACTTC. It yields the protein CASSQEVPYEQYF.